These 12 T cell receptor beta chains originate from one sample sequenced in a study of shared clonotypes between healthy human individuals. Assay: immunoSEQ multiplex PCR; the TCRdb copy retains only in-frame clones and omits some. The data show about 600,000 clones, roughly 95% seen once. Terminally differentiated effector memory CD45RA+ cells were excluded from the naive CD8 cells, which were CD45RO-negative and positively selected for CCR7. The sequenced material came from naive CD8+ T cells sorted from blood. These receptors came from a woman aged 25 to 39 in good health.

The rearrangement uses TRBV11-2 and TRBJ2-7, with 11 bases matching TRBD1. With V trimmed by 5 bases and J by 2 bases, 5 bases remained unmatched. This CDR3 region has 15 residues. Germline assignment: CDR1 SGHAT and CDR2 FQNNGV. The chain's CDR3 is CASSPTGQGAYEQYF. Here the CDR3 DNA reads TGTGCCAGCAGCCCTACGGGACAGGGGGCCTACGAGCAGTACTTC.

The J gene is TRBJ1-3, the V gene TRBV7-9; D is unclear. CDR1 and CDR2 (germline): SEHNR, FQNEAQ (reference sequence). V lost 4 bases to trimming and J lost 2 bases, with 15 bases between them. The CDR3 contains 16 residues. Here the CDR3 reads CASSWASEGPGNTIYF. CDR3 bases: TGTGCCAGCAGCTGGGCGAGCGAGGGTCCTGGAAACACCATATATTTT. The variable domain in full, with the rest retrieved from reference TRBV7-9 and TRBJ1-3, is DTGVSQNPRHKITKRGQNVTFRCDPISEHNRLYWYRQTLGQGPEFLTYFQNEAQLEKSRLLSDRFSAERPKGSFSTLEIQRTEQGDSAMYLCASSWASEGPGNTIYFGEGSWLTVV.

This clone showed up just once. The chain combines TRBV28 with TRBJ2-7; D not resolved. V gave up 3 bases and J gave up 7 bases, with 7 bases separating them. CDR3 length: 11 amino acids. Germline-derived CDR1 and CDR2 are MDHEN and SYDVKM. The CDR3 spells CASSLGLEQYF. The CDR3 nucleotides read TGTGCCAGCAGTTTGGGTCTGGAGCAGTACTTC.

Details on this clone: Other DNA sequences within the sample encode an identical CDR3. This chain uses TRBV7-8 with TRBJ2-1; D uncertain. The CDR3 runs to 16 residues. Looked up from germline, CDR1 is SGHVS and CDR2 is FQNEAQ. V was trimmed by 1 base and J by 0 bases, leaving 10 bases between them. Here the CDR3 reads CASSLVGGSSYNEQFF. Written as DNA, the CDR3 is TGTGCCAGCAGCTTAGTAGGCGGTAGCTCCTACAATGAGCAGTTCTTC. Variable domain in full (rest from reference TRBV7-8 and TRBJ2-1): GAGVSQSPRYKVAKRGQDVALRCDPISGHVSLFWYQQALGQGPEFLTYFQNEAQLDKSGLPSDRFFAERPEGSVSTLKIQRTQQEDSAVYLCASSLVGGSSYNEQFFGPGTRLTVL.

This clone was detected only a few times. CDR3 nucleotide sequence: TGTGCCAGCAGCCAAGTAACCGTTGACACTGAAGCTTTCTTT. Its translation: CASSQVTVDTEAFF. This sequence joins TRBV14 and TRBJ1-1; D not certain. The CDR3 is made up of 14 amino acids. Germline lookup yields CDR1 SGHDN and CDR2 FVKESK. V dropped 1 base and J dropped 3 bases, with 9 bases sitting between them.

The CDR3 region has the DNA TGCGCCAGCAGCTTGGGGCAGGGCGTGGAGACCCAGTACTTC. This gives the protein CASSLGQGVETQYF. This sequence joins TRBV5-1 and TRBJ2-5, with D tentatively TRBD1 (5 bases). Deletions cut 0 bases from V and 5 bases from J, with 11 bases between. Germline CDR1 SGHRS, CDR2 YFSETQ. The CDR3 is 14 residues long.

This chain connects TRBV2 to TRBJ1-2; TRBD1 aligns across 7 bases. The CDR3 extends over 14 amino acids. The germline V gene has CDR1 SNHLY and CDR2 FYNNEI. The J segment lost 4 bases and the V segment lost 4 bases, leaving 6 bases of the junction unmatched. This CDR3 is CASSVGQDRYGYTF. CDR3 in DNA: TGTGCCAGCAGTGTAGGACAGGACCGCTATGGCTACACCTTC. Drawing the rest from reference TRBV2 and TRBJ1-2, the complete variable domain is EPEVTQTPSHQVTQMGQEVILRCVPISNHLYFYWYRQILGQKVEFLVSFYNNEISEKSEIFDDQFSVERPDGSNFTLKIRSTKLEDSAMYFCASSVGQDRYGYTFGSGTRLTVV.

The genes are TRBV6-1 and TRBJ1-1, with TRBD1 identical over 7 bases. Germline V gene sequence: CDR1 MNHNS, CDR2 SASEGT. This CDR3 contains 14 residues. With 4 bases clipped from V and 1 base from J, the junction kept 3 bases outside the gene matches. CDR3 coding DNA: TGTGCCAGCAGTGTAGGGGGCCAGAACACTGAAGCTTTCTTT. As protein: CASSVGGQNTEAFF.

This chain joins TRBV4-2 and TRBJ1-1; D possibly corresponds to TRBD1 (6 bases). Germline values: CDR1 LGHNA, CDR2 YNFKEQ. CDR3 length: 14 amino acids. Trimming removed 3 bases from V and 1 base from J, with 9 bases in between. The CDR3 DNA is TGTGCCAGCAGCCATAGGACAGAGAACACTGAAGCTTTCTTT. Amino acid sequence: CASSHRTENTEAFF.

The genes are TRBV30 and TRBJ2-6, with a possible D match to TRBD1 (5 bases). This CDR3 has 18 residues. Germline lookup yields CDR1 GTSNPN and CDR2 SVGIG (reference sequence). V was clipped by 4 bases and J by 4 bases, with 23 bases between them. The CDR3, as DNA: TGTGCCTGGAATGGCCGAATCAGGGATATGGGGGGGGCCAACGTCCTGACTTTC. Protein product: CAWNGRIRDMGGANVLTF.

The chain joins TRBV27 to TRBJ2-1; 9 nucleotides line up with TRBD1. CDR3 length: 14 residues. Germline values: CDR1 MNHEY, CDR2 SMNVEV (reference sequence). V lost 2 bases, J lost 8 bases, and 4 bases stayed unmatched. The CDR3 bases are TGTGCCAGCAGTTTACGGGGACAGGGCGATGAGCAGTTCTTC. It encodes CASSLRGQGDEQFF.

In its sample, this clone was seen once. V gene TRBV7-3 combines with J gene TRBJ2-7; a weak D match, TRBD1 (7 bases). This CDR3 contains 15 residues. V dropped 5 bases and J dropped 1 base, with 15 bases sitting between them. CDR1 is SGHTA and CDR2 is FQGTGA in the germline V gene. The CDR3 loop is CASSPGAGGSYEQYF. The CDR3, as DNA: TGTGCCAGCAGCCCCGGCGCAGGGGGGTCCTACGAGCAGTACTTC. Together with reference TRBV7-3 and TRBJ2-7, the CDR3 gives the full variable domain: GAGVSQTPSNKVTEKGKYVELRCDPISGHTALYWYRQSLGQGPEFLIYFQGTGAADDSGLPNDRFFAVRPEGSVSTLKIQRTERGDSAVYLCASSPGAGGSYEQYFGPGTRLTVT.